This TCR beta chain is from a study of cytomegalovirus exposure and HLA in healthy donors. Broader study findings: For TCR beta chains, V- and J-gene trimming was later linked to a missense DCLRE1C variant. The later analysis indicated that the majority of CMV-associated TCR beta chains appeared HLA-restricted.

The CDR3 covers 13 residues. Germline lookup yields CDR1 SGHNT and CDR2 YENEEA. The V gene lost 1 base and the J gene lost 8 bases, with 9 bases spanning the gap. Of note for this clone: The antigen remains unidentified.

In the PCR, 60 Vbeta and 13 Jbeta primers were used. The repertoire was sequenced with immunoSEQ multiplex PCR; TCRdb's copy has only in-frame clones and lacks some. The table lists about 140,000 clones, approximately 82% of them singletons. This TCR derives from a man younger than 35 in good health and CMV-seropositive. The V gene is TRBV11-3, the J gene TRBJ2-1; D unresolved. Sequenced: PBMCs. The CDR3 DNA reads TGTGCCAGCAGCTTAGCTATGGGCGATGAGCAGTTCTTC. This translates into CASSLAMGDEQFF.